This TCR beta chain was found in a study of shared clonotypes between healthy human individuals. At the level of the study: Ranging from 18 to 49 in age, donors were two women and a few men. Study results and limitations: There were few donors, and this limited the genetic and exposure-history diversity represented. Only blood was sampled, and tissue TCR repertoires likely differ from blood ones. Naive subsets generally exceeded memory subsets in estimated richness.

On this clone: Its antigen remains unknown.

Here immunoSEQ multiplex PCR was the method, and the copy in TCRdb shows in-frame clones only, minus some. The sample holds 2 million to 3 million clones, roughly 93% seen once. This CDR3 is built from 16 residues. V shed 2 bases, J shed 8 bases, and the junction held 10 bases outside the gene matches. Germline V gene data show CDR1 as SGHDN and CDR2 as FVKESK. Material for sequencing was naive CD4+ T cells from PBMCs. Subset in this sample: CD45RA+ positively selected. The TCR originated in a man aged 18 to 35 in good health. Some clones in this sample may be carry-over from other donors' samples. V gene TRBV14 combines with J gene TRBJ2-1; 9 bases line up with TRBD2. Here the CDR3 reads CASSQMRLAESDEQFF. The CDR3 coding sequence is TGTGCCAGCAGCCAAATGAGACTAGCGGAAAGCGATGAGCAGTTCTTC.